The 6 T cell receptor beta chains below come from one sample, sequenced in a study of T cells in Graves' hyperthyroidism and ophthalmopathy. TCR beta CDR3 sequences were amplified from RNA transcripts. During a first-round RT-PCR of the TCR CDR3, the HTBI primer set was used. A single record per CDR3 protein comes from TCRdb applying MiXCR to the multiplex PCR reads. Of some 490,000 distinct CDR3 sequences detected, about 16% appear once; the ten largest clones hold 25% to 30%. Sequencing was performed on blood. These receptors were collected from a woman younger than 45 with Graves' ophthalmopathy.

This rearrangement joins TRBV7-9 to TRBJ1-5; D is ambiguous. Germline-derived CDR1 and CDR2 are SEHNR and FQNEAQ (reference sequence). CDR3 length: 13 amino acids. Trimming took off 1 base at V and 7 bases at J, with 8 bases between the two ends. This chain's CDR3 is CASSLGSHQPQHF. CDR3 nucleotides: TGTGCCAGCAGCTTAGGAAGCCACCAGCCCCAGCATTTT.

This clonotype was counted many times. This chain connects TRBV4-3 to TRBJ2-2; D is perhaps TRBD1 (6 bases). CDR3 length: 15 amino acids. The V gene lost 2 bases and the J gene lost 2 bases, with 9 bases spanning the gap. The germline V gene encodes CDR1 LGHNA and CDR2 YSLEER. As DNA, the CDR3 is TGCGCCAGCAGCCAAAAGACAGGCAACACCGGGGAGCTGTTTTTT. Translating it yields CASSQKTGNTGELFF.

V and J are TRBV4-1 and TRBJ1-5, with D perhaps matching TRBD1 (5 bases). This CDR3 region has 16 residues. V was pared by 1 base and J by 0 bases, with 10 bases between. Germline loops: CDR1 MGHRA, CDR2 YSYEKL. The DNA of the CDR3 is TGCGCCAGCAGCCAAGGGCAGGGCAATAGCAATCAGCCCCAGCATTTT. Encoded protein: CASSQGQGNSNQPQHF.

In this sample, this clonotype turned up many times. This chain connects TRBV2 to TRBJ2-3; no firm D call. Germline V gene data show CDR1 as SNHLY and CDR2 as FYNNEI. V lost 3 bases and J lost 7, with 14 bases in between. The CDR3 covers 14 residues. The CDR3 protein is CASSDPNRVNTQYF. CDR3 in DNA: TGTGCCAGCAGTGACCCTAATAGAGTTAATACGCAGTATTTT.

The table lists this clonotype with a few counts. The chain carries TRBV11-2 and TRBJ1-2; tentatively, D is TRBD1 (6 bases). The CDR3 sequence is 14 residues long. The V and J ends lost 5 bases and 7 bases respectively, with 17 bases between them. Per germline, CDR1 SGHAT and CDR2 FQNNGV. CDR3 coding DNA: TGTGCCAGCAGCCCCCTTGGGGGCTCGCGTGGCTACACCTTC. Its protein product is CASSPLGGSRGYTF. Based on the CDR3 plus reference TRBV11-2 and TRBJ1-2, the full variable domain is EAGVAQSPRYKIIEKRQSVAFWCNPISGHATLYWYQQILGQGPKLLIQFQNNGVVDDSQLPKDRFSAERLKGVDSTLKIQPAKLEDSAVYLCASSPLGGSRGYTFGSGTRLTVV.

This chain links TRBV20-1 with TRBJ1-1; perhaps TRBD1 as D (5 bases). Germline V gene data show CDR1 as DFQATT and CDR2 as SNEGSKA (reference sequence). The ends were cut back, 6 bases at V and 0 bases at J, with 14 bases in the middle. The CDR3 extends over 14 amino acids. The CDR3 DNA reads TGCAGTGCGCCATTGGGACGGCTGAACACTGAAGCTTTCTTT. Residues: CSAPLGRLNTEAFF.